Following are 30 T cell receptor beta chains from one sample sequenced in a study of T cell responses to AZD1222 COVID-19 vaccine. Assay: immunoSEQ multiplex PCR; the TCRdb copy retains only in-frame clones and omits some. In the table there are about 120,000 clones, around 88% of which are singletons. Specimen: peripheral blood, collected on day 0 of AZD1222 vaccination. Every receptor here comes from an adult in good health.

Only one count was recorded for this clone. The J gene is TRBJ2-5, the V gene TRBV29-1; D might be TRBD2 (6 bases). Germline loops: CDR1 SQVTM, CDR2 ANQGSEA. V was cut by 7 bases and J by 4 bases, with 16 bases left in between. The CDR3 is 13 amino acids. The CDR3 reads CSALGGIRETQYF. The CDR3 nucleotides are TGCAGCGCCCTGGGGGGAATACGAGAGACCCAGTACTTC. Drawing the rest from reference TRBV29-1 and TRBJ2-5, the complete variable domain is SAVISQKPSRDICQRGTSLTIQCQVDSQVTMMFWYRQQPGQSLTLIATANQGSEATYESGFVIDKFPISRPNLTFSTLTVSNMSPEDSSIYLCSALGGIRETQYFGPGTRLLVL.

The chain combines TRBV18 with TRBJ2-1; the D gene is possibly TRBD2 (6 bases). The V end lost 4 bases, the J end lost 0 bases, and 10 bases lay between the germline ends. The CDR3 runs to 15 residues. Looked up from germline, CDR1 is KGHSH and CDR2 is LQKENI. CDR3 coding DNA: TGTGCCAGCTCACTCGCGGGGAGCTCCTACAATGAGCAGTTCTTC. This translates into CASSLAGSSYNEQFF. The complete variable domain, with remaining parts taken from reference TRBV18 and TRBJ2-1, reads NAGVMQNPRHLVRRRGQEARLRCSPMKGHSHVYWYRQLPEEGLKFMVYLQKENIIDESGMPKERFSAEFPKEGPSILRIQQVVRGDSAAYFCASSLAGSSYNEQFFGPGTRLTVL.

The CDR3 DNA reads as TGTGCCAGCAGCCAGACGGGGAACTATGGCTACACCTTC. This translates into CASSQTGNYGYTF. The gene calls are TRBV12-3 or TRBV12-4 and TRBJ1-2; the D is unclear. Trimming removed 6 bases at V and 2 bases at J, with 10 bases between. The CDR3 covers 13 residues.

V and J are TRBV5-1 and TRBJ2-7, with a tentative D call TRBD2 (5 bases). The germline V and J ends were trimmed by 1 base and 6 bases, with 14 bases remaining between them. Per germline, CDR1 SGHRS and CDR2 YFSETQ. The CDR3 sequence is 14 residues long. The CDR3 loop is CASSLFSGGGEQYF. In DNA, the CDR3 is TGCGCCAGCAGCTTGTTTTCCGGAGGCGGCGAGCAGTACTTC.

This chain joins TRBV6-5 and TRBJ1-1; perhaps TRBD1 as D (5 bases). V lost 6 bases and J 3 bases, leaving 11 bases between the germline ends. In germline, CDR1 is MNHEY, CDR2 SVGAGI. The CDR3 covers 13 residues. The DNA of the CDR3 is TGTGCCAGCAGCCGATTGGGGGACACTGAAGCTTTCTTT. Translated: CASSRLGDTEAFF.

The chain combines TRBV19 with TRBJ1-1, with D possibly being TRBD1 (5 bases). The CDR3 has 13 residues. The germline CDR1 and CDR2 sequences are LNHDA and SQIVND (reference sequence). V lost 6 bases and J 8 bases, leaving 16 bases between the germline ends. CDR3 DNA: TGTGCCAGTAGCTACCGGGAGGGGAGCGAAGCTTTCTTT. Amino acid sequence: CASSYREGSEAFF.

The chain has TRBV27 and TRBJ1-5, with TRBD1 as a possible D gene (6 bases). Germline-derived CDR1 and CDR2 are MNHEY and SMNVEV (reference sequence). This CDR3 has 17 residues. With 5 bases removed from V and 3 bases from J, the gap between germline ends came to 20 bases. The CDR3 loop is CASSASGRGGANQPQHF. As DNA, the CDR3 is TGTGCCAGCAGTGCCTCGGGTAGGGGGGGAGCCAATCAGCCCCAGCATTTT.

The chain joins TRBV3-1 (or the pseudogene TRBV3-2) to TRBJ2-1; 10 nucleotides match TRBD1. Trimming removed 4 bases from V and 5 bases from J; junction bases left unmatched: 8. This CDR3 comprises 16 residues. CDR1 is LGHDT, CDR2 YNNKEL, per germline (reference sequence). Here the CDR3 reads CASSLGGGTGDNEQFF. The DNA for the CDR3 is TGTGCCAGCAGCCTGGGTGGCGGGACAGGGGACAATGAGCAGTTCTTC.

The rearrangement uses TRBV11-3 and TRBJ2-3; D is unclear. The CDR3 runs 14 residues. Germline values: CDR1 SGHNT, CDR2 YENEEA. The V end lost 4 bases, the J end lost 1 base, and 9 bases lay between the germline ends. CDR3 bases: TGTGCCAGCAGCTCCCGTCCAGGCACAGATACGCAGTATTTT. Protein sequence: CASSSRPGTDTQYF.

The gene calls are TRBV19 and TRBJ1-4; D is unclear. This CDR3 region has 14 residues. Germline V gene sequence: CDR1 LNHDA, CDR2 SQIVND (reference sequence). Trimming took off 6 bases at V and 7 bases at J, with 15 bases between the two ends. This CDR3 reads CASSIPLLGEKLFF. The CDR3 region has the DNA TGTGCCAGTAGCATCCCCTTATTGGGTGAAAAACTGTTTTTT.

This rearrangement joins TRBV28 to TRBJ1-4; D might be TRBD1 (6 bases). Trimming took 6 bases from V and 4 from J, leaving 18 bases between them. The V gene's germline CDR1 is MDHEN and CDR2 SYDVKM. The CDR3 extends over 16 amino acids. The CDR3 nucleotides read TGTGCCAGCAGGCCCCACCCCCGGGACAATAATGAAAAACTGTTTTTT. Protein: CASRPHPRDNNEKLFF.

In DNA form, the CDR3 reads TGCGCCAGCAGCTTGGCCTCCCGGGATGAAAAACTGTTTTTT. Its translation is CASSLASRDEKLFF. The chain is built from TRBV5-1 and TRBJ1-4; D gene unclear. The V end was cut by 0 bases, the J end by 6 bases, with 9 bases between. The CDR3 contains 14 residues. The germline V gene encodes CDR1 SGHRS and CDR2 YFSETQ.

The CDR3 loop reads CASSFTGGGGYTF. CDR3 DNA: TGTGCCAGCAGCTTCACAGGGGGCGGCGGCTACACCTTC. V and J are TRBV5-4 and TRBJ1-2; TRBD1 matches 9 bases. The CDR3 has 13 residues. Germline lookup yields CDR1 SGHNT and CDR2 YYREEE (reference sequence). V was pared by 2 bases and J by 8 bases, with 4 bases of the junction left unmatched.

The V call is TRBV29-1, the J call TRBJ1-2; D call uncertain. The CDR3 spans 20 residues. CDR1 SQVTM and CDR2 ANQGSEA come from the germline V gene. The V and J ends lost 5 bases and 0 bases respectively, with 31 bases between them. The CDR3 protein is CSVQSQRRPAGGKTNYGYTF. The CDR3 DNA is TGCAGCGTTCAAAGCCAGAGGCGCCCGGCAGGTGGAAAAACTAACTATGGCTACACCTTC.

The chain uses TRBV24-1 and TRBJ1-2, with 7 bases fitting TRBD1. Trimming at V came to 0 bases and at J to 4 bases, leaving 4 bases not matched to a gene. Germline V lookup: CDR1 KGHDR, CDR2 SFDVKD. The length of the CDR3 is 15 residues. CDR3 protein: CATSDLAGGVYGYTF. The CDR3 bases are TGTGCCACCAGTGATTTGGCAGGGGGAGTCTATGGCTACACCTTC.

The CDR3 spells CASRLGGNTIYF. DNA for the CDR3: TGCGCCAGCAGACTTGGTGGAAACACCATATATTTT. The chain employs TRBV5-1 and TRBJ1-3; D unresolved. V was trimmed by 5 bases and J by 3 bases, leaving 6 bases between them. The CDR3 length is 12 residues. From germline, CDR1 is SGHRS and CDR2 YFSETQ.

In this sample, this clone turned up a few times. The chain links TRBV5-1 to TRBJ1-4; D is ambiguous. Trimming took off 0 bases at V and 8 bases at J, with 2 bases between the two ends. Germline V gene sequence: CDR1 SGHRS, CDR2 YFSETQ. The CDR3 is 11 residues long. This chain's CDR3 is CASSLDEKLFF. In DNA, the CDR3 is TGCGCCAGCAGCTTGGACGAAAAACTGTTTTTT.

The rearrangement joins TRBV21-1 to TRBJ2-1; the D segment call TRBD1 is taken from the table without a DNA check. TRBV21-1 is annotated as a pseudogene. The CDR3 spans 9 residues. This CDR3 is CASSSDGFF. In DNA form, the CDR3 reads TGTGCCAGCAGTTCAGATGGGTTCTTC.

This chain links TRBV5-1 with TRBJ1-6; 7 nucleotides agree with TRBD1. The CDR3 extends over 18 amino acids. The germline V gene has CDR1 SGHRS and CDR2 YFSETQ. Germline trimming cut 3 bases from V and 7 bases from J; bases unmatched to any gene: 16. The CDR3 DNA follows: TGCGCCAGCAGCTCGGGACAGCCCCAAGTTTTAAGAAATTCACCCCTCCACTTT. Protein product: CASSSGQPQVLRNSPLHF.

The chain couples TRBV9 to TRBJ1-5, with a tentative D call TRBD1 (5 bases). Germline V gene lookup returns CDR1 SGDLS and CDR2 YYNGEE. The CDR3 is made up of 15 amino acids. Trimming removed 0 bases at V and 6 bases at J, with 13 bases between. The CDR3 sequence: CASSVGWDVGQPQHF. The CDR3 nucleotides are TGTGCCAGCAGCGTAGGCTGGGACGTCGGTCAGCCCCAGCATTTT.

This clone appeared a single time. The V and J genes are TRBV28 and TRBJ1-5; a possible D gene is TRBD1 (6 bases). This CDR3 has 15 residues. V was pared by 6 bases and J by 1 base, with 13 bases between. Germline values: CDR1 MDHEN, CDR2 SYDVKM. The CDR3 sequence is CASSSTGLSNQPQHF. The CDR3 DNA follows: TGTGCCAGCAGCTCCACAGGGTTAAGCAATCAGCCCCAGCATTTT. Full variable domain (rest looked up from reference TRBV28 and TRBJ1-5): DVKVTQSSRYLVKRTGEKVFLECVQDMDHENMFWYRQDPGLGLRLIYFSYDVKMKEKGDIPEGYSVSREKKERFSLILESASTNQTSMYLCASSSTGLSNQPQHFGDGTRLSIL.

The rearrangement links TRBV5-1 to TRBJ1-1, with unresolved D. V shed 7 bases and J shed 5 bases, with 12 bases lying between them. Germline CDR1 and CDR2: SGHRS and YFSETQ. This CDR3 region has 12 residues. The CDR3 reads CASRRGQTEAFF. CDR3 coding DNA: TGCGCCAGCCGTCGGGGTCAAACTGAAGCTTTCTTT. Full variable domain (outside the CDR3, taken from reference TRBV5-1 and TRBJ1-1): KAGVTQTPRYLIKTRGQQVTLSCSPISGHRSVSWYQQTPGQGLQFLFEYFSETQRNKGNFPGRFSGRQFSNSRSEMNVSTLELGDSALYLCASRRGQTEAFFGQGTRLTVV.

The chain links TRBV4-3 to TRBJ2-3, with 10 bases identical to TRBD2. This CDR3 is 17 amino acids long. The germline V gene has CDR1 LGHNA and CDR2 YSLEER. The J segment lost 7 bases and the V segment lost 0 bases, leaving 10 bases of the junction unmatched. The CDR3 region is CASSQDPSGGVSNTQYF. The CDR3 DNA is TGCGCCAGCAGCCAAGATCCCAGCGGGGGGGTATCAAATACGCAGTATTTT.

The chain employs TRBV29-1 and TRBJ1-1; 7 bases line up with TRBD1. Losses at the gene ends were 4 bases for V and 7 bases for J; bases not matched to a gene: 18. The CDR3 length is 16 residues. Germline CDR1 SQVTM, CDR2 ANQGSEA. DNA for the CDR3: TGCAGCGTTGGCCGGGACAGCTTAAAGTTCCTTTATGAAGCTTTCTTT. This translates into CSVGRDSLKFLYEAFF.

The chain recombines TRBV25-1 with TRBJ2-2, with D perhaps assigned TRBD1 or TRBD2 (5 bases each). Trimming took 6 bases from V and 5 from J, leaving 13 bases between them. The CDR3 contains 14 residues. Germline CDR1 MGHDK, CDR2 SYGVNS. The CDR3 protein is CASRGTEDTGELFF. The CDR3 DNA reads TGTGCCAGCAGGGGGACCGAAGATACCGGGGAGCTGTTTTTT.

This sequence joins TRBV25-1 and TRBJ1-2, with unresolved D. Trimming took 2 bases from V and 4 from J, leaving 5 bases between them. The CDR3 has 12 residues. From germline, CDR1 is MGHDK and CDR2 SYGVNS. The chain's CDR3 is CASSEPPYGYTF. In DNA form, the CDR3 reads TGTGCCAGCAGTGAACCTCCCTATGGCTACACCTTC.

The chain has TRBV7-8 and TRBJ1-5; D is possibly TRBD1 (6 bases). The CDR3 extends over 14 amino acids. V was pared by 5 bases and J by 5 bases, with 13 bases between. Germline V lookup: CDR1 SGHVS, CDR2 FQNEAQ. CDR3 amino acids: CASSPIQGDQPQHF. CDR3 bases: TGTGCCAGCAGCCCAATACAGGGAGATCAGCCCCAGCATTTT.

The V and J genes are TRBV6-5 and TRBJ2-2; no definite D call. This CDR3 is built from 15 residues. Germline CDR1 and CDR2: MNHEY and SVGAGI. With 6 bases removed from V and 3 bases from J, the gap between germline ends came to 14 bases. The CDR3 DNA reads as TGTGCCAGCAGCAATCTATTTGCGGACACCGGGGAGCTGTTTTTT. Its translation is CASSNLFADTGELFF.

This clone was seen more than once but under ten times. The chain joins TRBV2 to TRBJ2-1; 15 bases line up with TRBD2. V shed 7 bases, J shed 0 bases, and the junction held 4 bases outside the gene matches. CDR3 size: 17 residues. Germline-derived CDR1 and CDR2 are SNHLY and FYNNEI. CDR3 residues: CASTRTSGRASYNEQFF. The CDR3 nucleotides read TGTGCCAGCACTCGGACTAGCGGGAGGGCCTCCTACAATGAGCAGTTCTTC. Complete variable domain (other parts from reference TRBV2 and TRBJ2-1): EPEVTQTPSHQVTQMGQEVILRCVPISNHLYFYWYRQILGQKVEFLVSFYNNEISEKSEIFDDQFSVERPDGSNFTLKIRSTKLEDSAMYFCASTRTSGRASYNEQFFGPGTRLTVL.

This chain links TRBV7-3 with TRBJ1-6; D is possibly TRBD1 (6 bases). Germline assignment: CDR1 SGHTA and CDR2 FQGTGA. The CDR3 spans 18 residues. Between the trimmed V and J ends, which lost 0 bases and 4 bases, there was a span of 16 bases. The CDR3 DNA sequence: TGTGCCAGCAGCTTAACAGGGACCGGGAGGGGGTATAATTCACCCCTCCACTTT. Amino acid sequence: CASSLTGTGRGYNSPLHF.